This T cell receptor beta chain derives from a study of T cell clonotyping in hematopoietic cell transplantation. Described time point: recipient sample about 28 days before transplant, after cytoreduction. Recipients were bled about 28 days pretransplant and at posttransplant days 30, 100, 180. Only in-frame clones appear in the TCRdb table, and some are missing; sequencing was by immunoSEQ multiplex PCR. The repertoire has 25,000 to 30,000 clones, approximately 81% of them found once; the top ten carry roughly 1.8%. Whole-study results and caveats: Recipient TCR diversity dropped after transplant; expanded clonotypes rose from day 30 to 180. Broader posttransplant TCR repertoire diversity was predicted by graft donor and pretransplant recipient Inverse Simpson Index values.

CDR1 and CDR2 from the germline V gene are SGHRS and YFSETQ. V was trimmed by 3 bases and J by 0 bases, leaving 7 bases between them. This CDR3 comprises 14 residues. As for this clone: Its matching antigen is unknown.

The source material was peripheral blood mononuclear cells, sampled before stem cell transplant. V gene TRBV5-1 combines with J gene TRBJ2-1; D remains unclear. The clonotype was recovered from a man between 40 and 49 years old with acute myeloid leukemia. Some clones in this sample may be carry-over from other donors' samples. The CDR3 nucleotides read TGCGCCAGCAGCTCGAGTAGCTCCTACAATGAGCAGTTCTTC. Its protein is CASSSSSSYNEQFF. Filled out from reference TRBV5-1 and TRBJ2-1, the complete variable domain reads KAGVTQTPRYLIKTRGQQVTLSCSPISGHRSVSWYQQTPGQGLQFLFEYFSETQRNKGNFPGRFSGRQFSNSRSEMNVSTLELGDSALYLCASSSSSSYNEQFFGPGTRLTVL.